These T cell receptor beta chains were read from a single sample in a study of prognosis after radiotherapy for stage I lung cancer. TCRdb reprocessed the multiplex PCR reads with MiXCR, giving one entry per CDR3 protein. The data show under 55,000 distinct CDR3 sequences, less than 35% seen once. Sample: PBMCs, taken before or after stereotactic body radiation therapy (not recorded which). The receptor source for this set is a donor over 45 with non-small cell lung cancer. Each CDR3 is given with its conserved first and last residue. Fields, in order: clone size, D gene, V gene, J gene, CDR3 protein, CDR3 DNA. A D gene is named only where the DNA matches it firmly. A row's size may be missing; if present it is once, few, many or a size class.

>.|.|TRBV11-3|TRBJ2-1
CASSLASPRYNEQFF
TGTGCCAGCAGCTTAGCTTCCCCGCGGTACAATGAGCAGTTCTTC
>.|.|TRBV12-3/TRBV12-4|TRBJ1-2
CASSLGGRTYDYTF
TGTGCCAGCAGTTTGGGGGGGCGTACCTATGACTACACCTTC
>many|.|TRBV6-1|TRBJ2-5
CASSVQGGETQYF
TGTGCCAGCAGCGTACAGGGAGGAGAGACCCAGTACTTC
>many|.|TRBV20-1|TRBJ1-5
CSASPGTNQPQHF
TGCAGTGCTAGCCCAGGAACCAATCAGCCCCAGCATTTT
>many|TRBD1|TRBV6-1|TRBJ1-5
CASSQTGRFQPQHF
TGTGCCAGCAGCCAGACAGGGAGGTTTCAGCCCCAGCATTTT
>many|TRBD1|TRBV2|TRBJ1-1
CASSAQGHTEAFF
TGTGCCAGCAGCGCACAGGGGCACACTGAAGCTTTCTTT
>many|.|TRBV6-5|TRBJ2-5
CASSYSMADQETQYF
TGTGCCAGCAGTTACTCGATGGCAGACCAAGAGACCCAGTACTTC
>medium-sized|TRBD2|TRBV9|TRBJ2-7
CASSPRASGTTYEQYF
TGTGCCAGCAGCCCCCGGGCTAGCGGGACCACCTACGAGCAGTACTTC
>many|.|TRBV19|TRBJ2-6
CASSIQGTGANVLTF
TGTGCCAGTAGTATACAGGGGACTGGGGCCAACGTCCTGACTTTC
>.|TRBD1|TRBV19|TRBJ2-1
CAGSANRGSTQFF
TGTGCCGGTAGTGCGAACAGGGGAAGTACCCAGTTCTTC